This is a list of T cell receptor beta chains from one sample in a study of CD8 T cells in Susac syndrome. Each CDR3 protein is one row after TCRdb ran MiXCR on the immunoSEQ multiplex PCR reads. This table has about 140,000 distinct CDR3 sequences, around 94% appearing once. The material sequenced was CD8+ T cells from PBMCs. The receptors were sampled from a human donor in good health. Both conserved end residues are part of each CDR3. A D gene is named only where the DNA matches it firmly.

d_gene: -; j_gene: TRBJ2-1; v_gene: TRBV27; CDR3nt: TGTGCCAGCAGCCCCAGGGCTGGAGAGCAGTTCTTC; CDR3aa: CASSPRAGEQFF
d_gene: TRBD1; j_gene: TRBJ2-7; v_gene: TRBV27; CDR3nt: TGTGCCAGCAGGACAGGGGTCCGGGGCGAGCAGTACTTC; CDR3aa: CASRTGVRGEQYF
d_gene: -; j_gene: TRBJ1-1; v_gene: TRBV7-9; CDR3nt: TGTGCCAGCAGCTTGGTGGGCCCTAGGGACACTGAAGCTTTCTTT; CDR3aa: CASSLVGPRDTEAFF
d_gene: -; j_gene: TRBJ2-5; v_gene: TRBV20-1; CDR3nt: TGCAGTGCTACCGATCCGGGAGCCACCCAAGAGACCCAGTACTTC; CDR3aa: CSATDPGATQETQYF
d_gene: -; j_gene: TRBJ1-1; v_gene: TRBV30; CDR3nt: TGTGCCTGGAGTTATGTAATAGCCACTGAAGCTTTCTTT; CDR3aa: CAWSYVIATEAFF
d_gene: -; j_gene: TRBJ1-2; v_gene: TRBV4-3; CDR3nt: TGCGCCAGCAGCCGAACCGGGACCGTGAACTATGGCTACACCTTC; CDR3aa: CASSRTGTVNYGYTF
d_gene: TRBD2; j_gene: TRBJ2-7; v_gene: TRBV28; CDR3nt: TGTGCCAGCAGTTTGGAACTAGCGGGAGTCTACGAGCAGTACTTC; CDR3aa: CASSLELAGVYEQYF
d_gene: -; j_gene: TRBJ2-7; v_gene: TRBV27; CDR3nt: TGTGCCAGTTCTCTCGGGGGCGACGCCTACGAGCAGTACTTC; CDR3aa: CASSLGGDAYEQYF
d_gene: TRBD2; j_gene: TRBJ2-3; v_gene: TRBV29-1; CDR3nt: TGCAGCGTTGTACGCGGGAGCGCAGATACGCAGTATTTT; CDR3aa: CSVVRGSADTQYF
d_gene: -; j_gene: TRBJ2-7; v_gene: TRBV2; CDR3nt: TGTGCCAGAGCCGGATCTCCCTACGAGCAGTACTTC; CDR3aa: CARAGSPYEQYF
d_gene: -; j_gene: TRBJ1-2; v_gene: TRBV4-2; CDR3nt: TGTGCCAGCACCAGGGGAGGGGCGCGGGGCTACACCTTC; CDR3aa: CASTRGGARGYTF